This entry lists 20 T cell receptor beta chains sequenced from one sample in a study of siplizumab effects on memory and regulatory T cells (dated by TCRdb to about 2019). The method was the immunoSEQ multiplex PCR assay. The table comes from immuneACCESS by way of TCRdb, which keeps in-frame sequences with V and J called. Part of the clones is missing from these tables; in studies checked, under half for an unresolved V gene and the rest for unknown reasons. The sample yields some 100,000 clones; roughly 95% were counted once. Approximately 0.17% of the sample goes to the ten largest clones. The sequencing input was non-Treg CD4+ T cells sorted from blood. This specimen's cell subset or site label, per the study, means: FACS-sorted unstimulated CD4+ non-regulatory T cells. Receptors were obtained from a human donor in good health.

V gene TRBV14 combines with J gene TRBJ1-5; D remains unclear. The CDR3 length is 13 residues. The V gene lost 2 bases and the J gene lost 6 bases, with 8 bases spanning the gap. Germline-derived CDR1 and CDR2 are SGHDN and FVKESK. The CDR3 is CASSQQHRQPQHF. CDR3 DNA sequence: TGTGCCAGCAGCCAACAGCACCGTCAGCCCCAGCATTTT. Complete variable domain (other parts from reference TRBV14 and TRBJ1-5): EAGVTQFPSHSVIEKGQTVTLRCDPISGHDNLYWYRRVMGKEIKFLLHFVKESKQDESGMPNNRFLAERTGGTYSTLKVQPAELEDSGVYFCASSQQHRQPQHFGDGTRLSIL.

Here the CDR3 DNA reads TGTGCCAGTAGTCACCTCCGCACTGAAGCTTTCTTT. Encoded protein: CASSHLRTEAFF. This chain connects TRBV19 to TRBJ1-1; D is uncertain. Germline V CDR1 and CDR2: LNHDA, SQIVND (reference sequence). The CDR3 consists of 12 residues. With 5 bases removed from V and 4 bases from J, the gap between germline ends came to 8 bases. Full variable domain (remainder filled in from reference TRBV19 and TRBJ1-1): DGGITQSPKYLFRKEGQNVTLSCEQNLNHDAMYWYRQDPGQGLRLIYYSQIVNDFQKGDIAEGYSVSREKKESFPLTVTSAQKNPTAFYLCASSHLRTEAFFGQGTRLTVV.

The CDR3 is CASSPRLHGSGGRGSYNEQFF. The CDR3 nucleotides are TGCGCCAGCAGCCCAAGGCTTCACGGTAGCGGGGGGCGCGGCTCCTACAATGAGCAGTTCTTC. J is TRBJ2-1 and V is TRBV4-3; 10 bases match TRBD2. The CDR3 sequence is 21 residues long. Germline trimming cut 4 bases from V and 0 bases from J; bases unmatched to any gene: 18. Germline V gene lookup returns CDR1 LGHNA and CDR2 YSLEER.

CDR3 bases: TGTGCCAGCAGCTCCCGGGACAGAAACACCGGGGAGCTGTTTTTT. Translation: CASSSRDRNTGELFF. V usage is TRBV11-2 and J usage is TRBJ2-2, with 7 bases that match TRBD1. Germline values: CDR1 SGHAT, CDR2 FQNNGV. The CDR3 has 15 amino acids. Trimming took 4 bases from V and 2 from J; bases not matched to a gene: 4. The whole variable domain, filled in from reference TRBV11-2 and TRBJ2-2, reads EAGVAQSPRYKIIEKRQSVAFWCNPISGHATLYWYQQILGQGPKLLIQFQNNGVVDDSQLPKDRFSAERLKGVDSTLKIQPAKLEDSAVYLCASSSRDRNTGELFFGEGSRLTVL.

The CDR3 DNA follows: TGTGCCAGCTCACTCGGGACTCCTGAGATGTACAATGAGCAGTTCTTC. Translating gives CASSLGTPEMYNEQFF. The gene calls are TRBV18 and TRBJ2-1, with D perhaps TRBD2 (6 bases). Trimming stripped 4 bases from V and 4 bases from J, with 17 bases between. In germline, CDR1 is KGHSH, CDR2 LQKENI. This CDR3 spans 16 amino acids.

V usage is TRBV2 and J usage is TRBJ2-1; TRBD1 or TRBD2 may be the D gene (5 bases each). V lost 8 bases to trimming and J lost 6 bases, with 20 bases between them. From germline, CDR1 is SNHLY and CDR2 FYNNEI. CDR3 length equals 15 residues. CDR3 bases: TGTGCCAGCCTCGAGGGCGAGGGGCCCGTCAATGAGCAGTTCTTC. It translates to CASLEGEGPVNEQFF.

The rearrangement links TRBV28 to TRBJ1-3; possible D gene TRBD1, 6 bases. There are 13 residues in the CDR3. CDR1 is MDHEN, CDR2 SYDVKM, per germline. V lost 7 bases to trimming and J lost 1 base, with 8 bases between them. The CDR3 sequence is CASTRGSGNTIYF. Here the CDR3 DNA reads TGTGCCAGCACAAGGGGGTCTGGAAACACCATATATTTT. Drawing the rest from reference TRBV28 and TRBJ1-3, the complete variable domain is DVKVTQSSRYLVKRTGEKVFLECVQDMDHENMFWYRQDPGLGLRLIYFSYDVKMKEKGDIPEGYSVSREKKERFSLILESASTNQTSMYLCASTRGSGNTIYFGEGSWLTVV.

The V call is TRBV12-5, the J call TRBJ2-3; 7 bases agree with TRBD2. This CDR3 is 14 amino acids long. The V gene's germline CDR1 is LGHNT and CDR2 FRNRAP. V shed 1 base, J shed 6 bases, and the junction held 4 bases outside the gene matches. The CDR3 region is CASGLGLAWDTQYF. The CDR3 coding sequence is TGTGCTAGTGGTTTGGGACTAGCATGGGATACGCAGTATTTT.

The gene calls are TRBV10-3 and TRBJ2-1, with 15 bases that match TRBD2. CDR3 size: 16 residues. J gave up 7 bases and V 5 bases, and 6 bases lay outside the gene matches. Germline V gives CDR1 ENHRY, CDR2 SYGVKD. For the CDR3, the DNA is TGTGCCATCAGTAGGACTAGCGGGGGGGCGAGTAATGAGCAGTTCTTC. Protein sequence: CAISRTSGGASNEQFF.

The chain joins TRBV7-2 to TRBJ2-1; TRBD2 agrees at 10 bases. The J segment lost 3 bases and the V segment lost 1 base, leaving 3 bases of the junction unmatched. CDR1 and CDR2 (germline): SGHTA, FQGNSA. This CDR3 has 16 residues. The CDR3 region is CASSLGSGGDYNEQFF. Written as DNA, the CDR3 is TGTGCCAGCAGCTTAGGCAGCGGGGGGGACTACAATGAGCAGTTCTTC.

The chain employs TRBV7-9 and TRBJ1-2; maybe TRBD1 (6 bases). V was trimmed by 1 base and J by 4 bases, leaving 16 bases between them. Germline V lookup: CDR1 SEHNR, CDR2 FQNEAQ (reference sequence). The CDR3 consists of 16 residues. CDR3 DNA sequence: TGTGCCAGCAGCTTAGAGGGGGTGGTAGCCGGCTATGGCTACACCTTC. The encoded protein is CASSLEGVVAGYGYTF.

This clone turned up a few times. The rearrangement uses TRBV2 and TRBJ1-4; 7 positions match TRBD1. The CDR3 has 20 residues. V gave up 0 bases and J gave up 0 bases; unmatched junction bases: 13. Germline lookup yields CDR1 SNHLY and CDR2 FYNNEI. The CDR3 loop reads CASSEALLRQGRATNEKLFF. In nucleotides, the CDR3 is TGTGCCAGCAGTGAAGCGCTATTAAGACAGGGCCGTGCAACTAATGAAAAACTGTTTTTT.

The J gene is TRBJ1-3, the V gene TRBV6-1, with TRBD1 identical over 9 bases. The CDR3 is 13 amino acids. CDR1 and CDR2 (germline): MNHNS, SASEGT. Trimming removed 6 bases from V and 6 bases from J; junction bases left unmatched: 3. CDR3 coding DNA: TGTGCCAGCAGGAGGGACAGGGTAAACACCATATATTTT. Translating gives CASRRDRVNTIYF.

The V gene is TRBV7-2, the J gene TRBJ2-7, with 12 positions matching TRBD1. Looked up from germline, CDR1 is SGHTA and CDR2 is FQGNSA. J gave up 7 bases and V 6 bases, and 13 bases lay outside the gene matches. This CDR3 comprises 16 residues. In DNA form, the CDR3 reads TGTGCCAGCAGGTTTTCCGGGACAGGGGGCTTTAGGGAGCAGTACTTC. This translates into CASRFSGTGGFREQYF.

This clone appeared a single time. The chain employs TRBV4-2 and TRBJ2-3; D ambiguous. The germline gives CDR1 LGHNA, CDR2 YNFKEQ. The CDR3 is 12 amino acids. The V gene lost 0 bases and the J gene lost 7 bases, with 5 bases spanning the gap. DNA of the CDR3: TGTGCCAGCAGCCAAGATAGGTATACGCAGTATTTT. Its translation is CASSQDRYTQYF.

V and J are TRBV5-6 and TRBJ2-2; D is uncertain. The CDR3 loop spans 14 amino acids. Trimming left V 7 bases short and J 4 bases short, with 14 bases between. The V gene's germline CDR1 is SGHDT and CDR2 YYEEEE. In nucleotides, the CDR3 is TGTGCCAGCTCGGGTTTAGTAGCCACCGGGGAGCTGTTTTTT. This encodes CASSGLVATGELFF.

The rearrangement joins TRBV7-9 to TRBJ2-5; D is perhaps TRBD2 (6 bases). V lost 3 bases to trimming and J lost 1 base, with 6 bases between them. This CDR3 has 13 residues. Germline values: CDR1 SEHNR, CDR2 FQNEAQ (reference sequence). CDR3 nucleotides: TGTGCCAGCAGCTTGCGGGGCCAAGAGACCCAGTACTTC. It specifies CASSLRGQETQYF.

The genes are TRBV19 and TRBJ2-6; perhaps TRBD2 as D (7 bases). This CDR3 contains 13 residues. V lost 0 bases and J 19 bases, leaving 16 bases between the germline ends. The germline V gene has CDR1 LNHDA and CDR2 SQIVND (reference sequence). CDR3 DNA sequence: TGTGCCAGTAGTATAGATCGTGGCAGGGGACTAACTTTC. Translation gives CASSIDRGRGLTF. Together with reference TRBV19 and TRBJ2-6, the CDR3 gives the full variable domain: DGGITQSPKYLFRKEGQNVTLSCEQNLNHDAMYWYRQDPGQGLRLIYYSQIVNDFQKGDIAEGYSVSREKKESFPLTVTSAQKNPTAFYLCASSIDRGRGLTFGAGSRLTVL.

This rearrangement joins TRBV11-2 to TRBJ2-5; TRBD2 agrees at 11 bases. The V gene end was trimmed by 4 bases and the J gene end by 4 bases; junction bases not matched to a gene: 11. CDR1 is SGHAT and CDR2 is FQNNGV in the germline V gene. The CDR3 extends over 17 amino acids. The CDR3 spells CASSSPLVAGGRETQYF. The CDR3 coding sequence is TGTGCCAGCAGCTCCCCACTAGTAGCGGGGGGGCGAGAGACCCAGTACTTC.

The chain has TRBV7-9 and TRBJ2-3; TRBD2 matches at 14 bases. Germline V CDR1 and CDR2: SEHNR, FQNEAQ (reference sequence). There are 15 residues in the CDR3. J gave up 7 bases and V 4 bases, and 4 bases lay outside the gene matches. DNA of the CDR3: TGTGCCAGCAGCTCGGGACTAGCGGGGGACTATACGCAGTATTTT. Its protein is CASSSGLAGDYTQYF.